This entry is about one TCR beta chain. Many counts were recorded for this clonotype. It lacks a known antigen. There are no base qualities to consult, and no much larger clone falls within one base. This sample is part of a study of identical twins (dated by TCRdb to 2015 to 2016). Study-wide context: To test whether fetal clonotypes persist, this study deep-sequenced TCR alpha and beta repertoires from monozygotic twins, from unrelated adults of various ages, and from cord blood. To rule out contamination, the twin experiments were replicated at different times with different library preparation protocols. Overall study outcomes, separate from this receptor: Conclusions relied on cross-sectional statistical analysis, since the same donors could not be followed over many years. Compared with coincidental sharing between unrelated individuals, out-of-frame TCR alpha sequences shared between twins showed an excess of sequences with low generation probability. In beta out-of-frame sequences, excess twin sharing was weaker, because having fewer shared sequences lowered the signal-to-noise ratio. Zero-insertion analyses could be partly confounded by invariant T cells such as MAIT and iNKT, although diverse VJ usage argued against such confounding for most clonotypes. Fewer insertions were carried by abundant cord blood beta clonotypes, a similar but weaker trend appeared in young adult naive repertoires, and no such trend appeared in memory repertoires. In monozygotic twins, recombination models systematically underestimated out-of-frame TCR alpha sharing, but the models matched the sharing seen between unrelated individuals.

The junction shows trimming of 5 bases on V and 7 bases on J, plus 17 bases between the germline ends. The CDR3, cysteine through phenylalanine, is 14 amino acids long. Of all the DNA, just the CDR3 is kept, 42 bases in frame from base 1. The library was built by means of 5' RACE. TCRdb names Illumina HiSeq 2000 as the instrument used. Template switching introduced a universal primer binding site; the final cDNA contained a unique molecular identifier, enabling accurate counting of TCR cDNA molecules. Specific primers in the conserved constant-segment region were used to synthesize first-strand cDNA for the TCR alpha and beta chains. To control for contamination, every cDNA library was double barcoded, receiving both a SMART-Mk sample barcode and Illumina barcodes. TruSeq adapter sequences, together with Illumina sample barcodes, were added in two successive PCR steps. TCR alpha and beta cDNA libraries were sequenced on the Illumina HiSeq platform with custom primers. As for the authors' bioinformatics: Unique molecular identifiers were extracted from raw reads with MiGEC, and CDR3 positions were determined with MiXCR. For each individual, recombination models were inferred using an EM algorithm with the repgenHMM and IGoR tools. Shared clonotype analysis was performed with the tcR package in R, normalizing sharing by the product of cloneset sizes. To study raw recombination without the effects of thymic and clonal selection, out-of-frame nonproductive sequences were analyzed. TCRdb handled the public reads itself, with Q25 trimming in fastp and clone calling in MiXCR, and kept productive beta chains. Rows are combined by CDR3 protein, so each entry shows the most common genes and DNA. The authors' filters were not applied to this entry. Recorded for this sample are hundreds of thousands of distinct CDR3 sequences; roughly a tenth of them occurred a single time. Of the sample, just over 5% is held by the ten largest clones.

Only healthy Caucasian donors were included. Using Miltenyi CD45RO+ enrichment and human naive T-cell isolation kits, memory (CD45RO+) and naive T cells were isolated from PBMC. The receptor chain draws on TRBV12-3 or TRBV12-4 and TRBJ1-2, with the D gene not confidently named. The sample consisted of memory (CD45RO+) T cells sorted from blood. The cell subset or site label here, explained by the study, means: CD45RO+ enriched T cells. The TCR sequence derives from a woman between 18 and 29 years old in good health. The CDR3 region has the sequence CASSTTADFSGYTF. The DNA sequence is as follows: TGTGCCAGCAGTACCACAGCGGACTTTAGTGGCTACACCTTC.